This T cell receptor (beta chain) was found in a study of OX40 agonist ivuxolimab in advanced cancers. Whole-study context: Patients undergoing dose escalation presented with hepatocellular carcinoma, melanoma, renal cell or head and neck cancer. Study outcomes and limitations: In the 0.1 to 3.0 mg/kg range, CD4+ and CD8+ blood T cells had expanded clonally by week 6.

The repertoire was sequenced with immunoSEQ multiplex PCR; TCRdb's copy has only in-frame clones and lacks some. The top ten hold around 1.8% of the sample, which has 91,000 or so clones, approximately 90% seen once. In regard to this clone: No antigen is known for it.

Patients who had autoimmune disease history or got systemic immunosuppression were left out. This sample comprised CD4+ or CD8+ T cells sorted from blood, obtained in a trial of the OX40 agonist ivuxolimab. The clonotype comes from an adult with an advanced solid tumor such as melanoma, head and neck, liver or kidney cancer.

The DNA for the CDR3 is TGTGCCAGCAGCCGGGACGGCAATGAGCAGTTCTTC. Translating it yields CASSRDGNEQFF. V usage is TRBV5-6 and J usage is TRBJ2-1; possibly TRBD1 or TRBD2 for D (5 bases each). The CDR3 is 12 residues long. CDR1 SGHDT and CDR2 YYEEEE come from the germline V gene. The V gene lost 4 bases and the J gene lost 6 bases, with 8 bases spanning the gap.